This T cell receptor (beta chain) is from a study of memory CD4+ T cells and cytomegalovirus serostatus. Turning to the study itself: Donors were healthy Belgian adults, under ten CMV seropositive and 20 to 25 seronegative. General observations from the study: Median bootstrapped AUC for CMV status was approximately 0.96 originally, approximately 0.93 US-trained.

The table came from immunoSEQ multiplex PCR; TCRdb's copy has only in-frame clones and leaves some out. This table has some 27,000 clones, about 79% appearing once. Worth noting for this clone: What it binds is not known.

Single viable CD3+CD4+CD8-CD45RO+ cells were sorted as the memory CD4+ T cells. Per the germline V gene, CDR1 is SGHRS and CDR2 is YFSETQ. CDR3 size: 18 residues. Trimming took 4 bases from V and 0 from J; bases not matched to a gene: 11. The source material was memory CD4+ T cells from blood. The TCR sequence derives from an adult in good health and CMV-seronegative. The chain couples TRBV5-1 to TRBJ1-3, with 9 positions matching TRBD1. The CDR3 region is CASSRGTGSSLSGNTIYF. CDR3 DNA: TGCGCCAGCAGCCGTGGGACAGGGAGTTCGCTCTCTGGAAACACCATATATTTT.